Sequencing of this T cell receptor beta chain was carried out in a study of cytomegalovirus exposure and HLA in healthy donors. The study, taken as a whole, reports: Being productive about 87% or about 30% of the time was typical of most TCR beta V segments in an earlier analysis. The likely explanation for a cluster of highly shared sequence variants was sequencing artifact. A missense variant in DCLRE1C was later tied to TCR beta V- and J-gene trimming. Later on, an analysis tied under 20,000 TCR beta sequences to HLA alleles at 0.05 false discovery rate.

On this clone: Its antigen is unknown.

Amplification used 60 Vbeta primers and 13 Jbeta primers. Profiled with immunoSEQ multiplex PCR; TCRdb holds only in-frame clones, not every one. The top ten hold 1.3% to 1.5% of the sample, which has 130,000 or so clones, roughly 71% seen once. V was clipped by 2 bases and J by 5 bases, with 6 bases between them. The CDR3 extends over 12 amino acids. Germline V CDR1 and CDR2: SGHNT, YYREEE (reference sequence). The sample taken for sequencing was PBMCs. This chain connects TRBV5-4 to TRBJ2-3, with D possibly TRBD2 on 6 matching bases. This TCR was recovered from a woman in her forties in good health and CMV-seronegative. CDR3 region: CASSFSGDTQYF. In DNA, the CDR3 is TGTGCCAGCAGCTTTAGCGGAGATACGCAGTATTTT.